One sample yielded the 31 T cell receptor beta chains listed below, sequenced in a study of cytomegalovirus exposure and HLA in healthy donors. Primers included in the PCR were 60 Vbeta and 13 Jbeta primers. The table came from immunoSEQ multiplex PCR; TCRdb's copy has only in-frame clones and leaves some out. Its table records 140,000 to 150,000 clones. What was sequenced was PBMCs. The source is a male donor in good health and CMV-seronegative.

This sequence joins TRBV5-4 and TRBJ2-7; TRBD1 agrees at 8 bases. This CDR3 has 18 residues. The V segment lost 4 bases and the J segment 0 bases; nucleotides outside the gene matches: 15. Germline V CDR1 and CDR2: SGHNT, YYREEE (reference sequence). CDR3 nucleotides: TGTGCCAGCAGCGTAGGACAGGGAGGAGTGGGCTACTCCTACGAGCAGTACTTC. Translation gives CASSVGQGGVGYSYEQYF.

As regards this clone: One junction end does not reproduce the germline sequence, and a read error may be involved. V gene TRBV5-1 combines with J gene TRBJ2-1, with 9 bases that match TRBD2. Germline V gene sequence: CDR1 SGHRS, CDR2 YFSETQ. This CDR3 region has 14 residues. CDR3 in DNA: TGCGCCAGCCGGCGGGAGGGCTCCGACAATGAGCAGTTCTTC. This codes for CASRREGSDNEQFF. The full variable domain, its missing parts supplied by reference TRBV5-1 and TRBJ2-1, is KAGVTQTPRYLIKTRGQQVTLSCSPISGHRSVSWYQQTPGQGLQFLFEYFSETQRNKGNFPGRFSGRQFSNSRSEMNVSTLELGDSALYLCASRREGSDNEQFFGPGTRLTVL.

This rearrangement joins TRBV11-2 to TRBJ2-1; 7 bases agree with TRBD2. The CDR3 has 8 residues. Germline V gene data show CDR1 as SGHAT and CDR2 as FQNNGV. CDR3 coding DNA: TGTGAGCGGGGAGAGCAGTTCTTC. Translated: CERGEQFF.

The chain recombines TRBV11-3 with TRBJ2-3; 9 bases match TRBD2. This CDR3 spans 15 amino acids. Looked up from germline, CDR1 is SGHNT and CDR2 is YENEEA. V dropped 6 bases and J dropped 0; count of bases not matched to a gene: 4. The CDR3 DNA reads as TGTGCCAGCAGTGTGGCGGGGGGGAGCACAGATACGCAGTATTTT. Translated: CASSVAGGSTDTQYF.

The CDR3 coding sequence is TGTGCCAGCAGACGTACCCAGGGGGCGGGTGAGCAGTACTTC. Amino acids: CASRRTQGAGEQYF. This chain connects TRBV7-6 to TRBJ2-7, with 8 bases matching TRBD1. The CDR3 runs to 14 residues. Germline-derived CDR1 and CDR2 are SGHVS and FNYEAQ. V was clipped by 6 bases and J by 7 bases; unmatched bases: 11.

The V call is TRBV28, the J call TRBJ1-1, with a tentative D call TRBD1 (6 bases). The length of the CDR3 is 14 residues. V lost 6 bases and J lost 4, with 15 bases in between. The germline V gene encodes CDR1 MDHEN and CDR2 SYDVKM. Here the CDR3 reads CASRSPGQFTEAFF. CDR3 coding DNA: TGTGCCAGCAGATCCCCCGGACAGTTCACTGAAGCTTTCTTT.

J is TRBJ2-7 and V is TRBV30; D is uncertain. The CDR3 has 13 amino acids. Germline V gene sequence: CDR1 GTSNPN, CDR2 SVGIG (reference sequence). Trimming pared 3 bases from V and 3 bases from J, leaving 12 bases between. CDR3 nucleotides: TGTGCCTGGAGCCCGGGTTCTAACTACGAGCAGTACTTC. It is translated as CAWSPGSNYEQYF.

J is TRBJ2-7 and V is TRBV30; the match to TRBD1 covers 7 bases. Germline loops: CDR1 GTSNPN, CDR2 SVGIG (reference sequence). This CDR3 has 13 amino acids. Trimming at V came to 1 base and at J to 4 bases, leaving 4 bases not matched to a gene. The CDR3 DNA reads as TGTGCCTGGAGTGAAGGGGGCGGTTACGAGCAGTACTTC. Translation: CAWSEGGGYEQYF.

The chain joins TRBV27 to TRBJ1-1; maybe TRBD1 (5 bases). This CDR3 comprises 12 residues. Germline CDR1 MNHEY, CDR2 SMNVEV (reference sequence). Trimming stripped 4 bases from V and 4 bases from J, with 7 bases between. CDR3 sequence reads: CASSSGGTEAFF. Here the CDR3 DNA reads TGTGCCAGCAGTTCCGGGGGCACTGAAGCTTTCTTT.

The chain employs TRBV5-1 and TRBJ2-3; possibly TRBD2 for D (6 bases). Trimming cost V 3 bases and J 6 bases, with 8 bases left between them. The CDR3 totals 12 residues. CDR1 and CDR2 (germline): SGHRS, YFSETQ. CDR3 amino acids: CASSYSGDTQYF. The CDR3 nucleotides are TGCGCCAGCAGCTACAGCGGGGATACGCAGTATTTT.

Here the CDR3 reads CASSRRGSDNEQFF. The CDR3 DNA is TGTGCCAGTAGTCGGCGGGGGAGCGACAATGAGCAGTTCTTC. The chain carries TRBV19 and TRBJ2-1; 7 positions match TRBD2. The CDR3 sequence is 14 residues long. The germline CDR1 and CDR2 sequences are LNHDA and SQIVND (reference sequence). With V trimmed by 5 bases and J by 5 bases, 6 bases remained unmatched.

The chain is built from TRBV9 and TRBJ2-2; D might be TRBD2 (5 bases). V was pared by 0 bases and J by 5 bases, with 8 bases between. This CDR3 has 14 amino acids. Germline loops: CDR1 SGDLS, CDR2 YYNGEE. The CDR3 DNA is TGTGCCAGCAGCGTAGCACCGGGGACCGGGGAGCTGTTTTTT. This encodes CASSVAPGTGELFF.

The chain's CDR3 is CAWSVGSQYRDGYTF. DNA for the CDR3: TGTGCCTGGAGTGTTGGGTCCCAGTACAGGGATGGCTACACCTTC. The V gene is TRBV30, the J gene TRBJ1-2; tentatively, D is TRBD1 (6 bases). CDR1 is GTSNPN and CDR2 is SVGIG in the germline V gene (reference sequence). The CDR3 runs 15 residues. The V end was cut by 0 bases, the J end by 6 bases, with 17 bases between. The full variable domain, rest sourced from reference TRBV30 and TRBJ1-2, is SQTIHQWPATLVQPVGSPLSLECTVEGTSNPNLYWYRQAAGRGLQLLFYSVGIGQISSEVPQNLSASRPQDRQFILSSKKLLLSDSGFYLCAWSVGSQYRDGYTFGSGTRLTVV.

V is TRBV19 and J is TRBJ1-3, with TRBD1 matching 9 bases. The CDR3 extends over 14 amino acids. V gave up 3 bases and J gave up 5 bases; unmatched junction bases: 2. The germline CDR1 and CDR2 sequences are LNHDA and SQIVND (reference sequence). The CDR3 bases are TGTGCCAGTAGTATCGGGACAGGGCGAAACACCATATATTTT. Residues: CASSIGTGRNTIYF.

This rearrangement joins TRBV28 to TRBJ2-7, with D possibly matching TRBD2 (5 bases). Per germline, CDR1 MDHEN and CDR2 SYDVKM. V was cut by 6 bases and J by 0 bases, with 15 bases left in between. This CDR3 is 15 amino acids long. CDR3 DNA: TGTGCCAGCAGGGAAGGACTCTACATCTCCTACGAGCAGTACTTC. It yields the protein CASREGLYISYEQYF. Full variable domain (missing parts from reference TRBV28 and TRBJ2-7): DVKVTQSSRYLVKRTGEKVFLECVQDMDHENMFWYRQDPGLGLRLIYFSYDVKMKEKGDIPEGYSVSREKKERFSLILESASTNQTSMYLCASREGLYISYEQYFGPGTRLTVT.

CDR3 sequence (DNA): TGCGCCAGCAGCTTGGAAGGGGCGAATGAGCAGTTCTTC. This codes for CASSLEGANEQFF. The chain combines TRBV5-1 with TRBJ2-1, with D possibly TRBD1 on 5 matching bases. Between the trimmed V and J ends, which lost 0 bases and 7 bases, there was a span of 8 bases. This CDR3 is built from 13 residues. Germline CDR1 and CDR2: SGHRS and YFSETQ.

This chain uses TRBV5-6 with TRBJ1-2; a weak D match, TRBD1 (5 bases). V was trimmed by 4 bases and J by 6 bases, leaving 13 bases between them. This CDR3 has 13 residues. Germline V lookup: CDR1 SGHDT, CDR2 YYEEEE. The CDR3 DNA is TGTGCCAGCAGCCCGGAGTCAGGGAATGGCTACACCTTC. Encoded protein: CASSPESGNGYTF.

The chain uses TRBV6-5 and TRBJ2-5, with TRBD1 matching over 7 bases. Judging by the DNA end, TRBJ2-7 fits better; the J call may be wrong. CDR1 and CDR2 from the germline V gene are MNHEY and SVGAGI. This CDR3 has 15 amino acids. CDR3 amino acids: CASSVTGTATYEQYF. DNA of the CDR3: TGTGCCAGCAGCGTCACCGGGACAGCGACCTACGAGCAGTACTTC.

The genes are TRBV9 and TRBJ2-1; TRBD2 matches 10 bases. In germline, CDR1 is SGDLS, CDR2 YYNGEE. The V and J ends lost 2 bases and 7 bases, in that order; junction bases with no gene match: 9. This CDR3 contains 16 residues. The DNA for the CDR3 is TGTGCCAGCAGCGTCCTTGGGACTAGCGCAACAAATGAGCAGTTCTTC. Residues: CASSVLGTSATNEQFF.

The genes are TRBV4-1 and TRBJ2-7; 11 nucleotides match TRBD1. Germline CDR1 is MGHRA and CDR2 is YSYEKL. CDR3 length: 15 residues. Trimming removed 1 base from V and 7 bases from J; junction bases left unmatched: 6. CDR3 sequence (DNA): TGCGCCAGCAGCCAAGGGGACAGGGGGACGGAGGAGCAGTACTTC. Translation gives CASSQGDRGTEEQYF.

The DNA of the CDR3 is TGTGCCAGCAGGACCGGGGTCACCTACAATGAGCAGTTCTTC. This translates into CASRTGVTYNEQFF. The rearrangement links TRBV7-2 to TRBJ2-1; weak D call: TRBD2 (5 bases). Germline loops: CDR1 SGHTA, CDR2 FQGNSA. There are 14 residues in the CDR3. Trimming took 6 bases from V and 2 from J, leaving 11 bases between them.

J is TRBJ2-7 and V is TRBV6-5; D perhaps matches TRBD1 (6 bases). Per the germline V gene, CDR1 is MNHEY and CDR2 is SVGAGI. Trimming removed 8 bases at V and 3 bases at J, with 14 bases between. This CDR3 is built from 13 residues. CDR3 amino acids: CASGADRFYEQYF. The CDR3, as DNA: TGTGCCAGCGGGGCTGACAGGTTCTACGAGCAGTACTTC.

CDR3 nucleotides: TGCGCCAGCAGCTCCTTTGACTGGAGTGAAGCTTTCTTT. The encoded protein is CASSSFDWSEAFF. J is TRBJ1-1 and V is TRBV5-1, with no clear D. In germline, CDR1 is SGHRS, CDR2 YFSETQ. The CDR3 runs 13 residues. The V end lost 3 bases, the J end lost 7 bases, and 13 bases lay between the germline ends. The variable domain in full, completed from reference TRBV5-1 and TRBJ1-1, reads KAGVTQTPRYLIKTRGQQVTLSCSPISGHRSVSWYQQTPGQGLQFLFEYFSETQRNKGNFPGRFSGRQFSNSRSEMNVSTLELGDSALYLCASSSFDWSEAFFGQGTRLTVV.

This chain's CDR3 is CASSYRDRAGSGYTF. CDR3 coding DNA: TGTGCCAGCAGCTACAGGGACAGGGCTGGGAGTGGCTACACCTTC. The genes are TRBV5-6 and TRBJ1-2; 9 bases are a match to TRBD1. Trimming at V came to 3 bases and at J to 7 bases, leaving 10 bases not matched to a gene. The CDR3 loop spans 15 amino acids. Germline V gives CDR1 SGHDT, CDR2 YYEEEE.

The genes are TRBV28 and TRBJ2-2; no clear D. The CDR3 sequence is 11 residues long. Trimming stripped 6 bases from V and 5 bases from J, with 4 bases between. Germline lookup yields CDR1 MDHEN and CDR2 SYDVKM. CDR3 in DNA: TGTGCCAGCAGGTCGACCGGGGAGCTGTTTTTT. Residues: CASRSTGELFF.

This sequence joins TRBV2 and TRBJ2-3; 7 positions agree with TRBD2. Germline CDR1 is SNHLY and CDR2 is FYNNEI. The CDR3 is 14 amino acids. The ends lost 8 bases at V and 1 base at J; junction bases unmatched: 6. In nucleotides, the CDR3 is TGTGCCAGCGACCGGGACTACCGCACAGATACGCAGTATTTT. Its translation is CASDRDYRTDTQYF. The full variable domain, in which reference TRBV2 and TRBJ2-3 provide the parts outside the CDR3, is EPEVTQTPSHQVTQMGQEVILRCVPISNHLYFYWYRQILGQKVEFLVSFYNNEISEKSEIFDDQFSVERPDGSNFTLKIRSTKLEDSAMYFCASDRDYRTDTQYFGPGTRLTVL.

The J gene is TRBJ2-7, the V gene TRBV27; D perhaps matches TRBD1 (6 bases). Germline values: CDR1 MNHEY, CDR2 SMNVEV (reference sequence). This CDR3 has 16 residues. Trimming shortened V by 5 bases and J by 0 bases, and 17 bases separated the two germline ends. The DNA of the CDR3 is TGTGCCAGCAGTCCTACGACAGGCAGGAGCTCCTACGAGCAGTACTTC. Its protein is CASSPTTGRSSYEQYF.

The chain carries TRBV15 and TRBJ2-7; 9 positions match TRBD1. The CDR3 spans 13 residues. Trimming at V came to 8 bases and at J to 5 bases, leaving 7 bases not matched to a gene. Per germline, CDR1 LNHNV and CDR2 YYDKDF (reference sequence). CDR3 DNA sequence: TGTGCCACCGGGGACAGGGTAGGCGACGAGCAGTACTTC. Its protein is CATGDRVGDEQYF.

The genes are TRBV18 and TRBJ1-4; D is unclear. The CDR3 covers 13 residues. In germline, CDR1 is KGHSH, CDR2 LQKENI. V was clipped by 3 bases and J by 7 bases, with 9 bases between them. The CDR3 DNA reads TGTGCCAGCTCACCGTCAGTCAGTGAAAAACTGTTTTTT. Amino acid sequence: CASSPSVSEKLFF. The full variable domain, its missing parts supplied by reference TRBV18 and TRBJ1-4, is NAGVMQNPRHLVRRRGQEARLRCSPMKGHSHVYWYRQLPEEGLKFMVYLQKENIIDESGMPKERFSAEFPKEGPSILRIQQVVRGDSAAYFCASSPSVSEKLFFGSGTQLSVL.

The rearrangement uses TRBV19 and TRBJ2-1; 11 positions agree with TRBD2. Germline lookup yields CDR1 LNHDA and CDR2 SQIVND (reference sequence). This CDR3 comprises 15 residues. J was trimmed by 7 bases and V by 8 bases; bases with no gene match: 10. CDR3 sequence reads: CASHSGRAYDNEQFF. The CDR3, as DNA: TGTGCCAGTCATAGCGGGAGGGCCTATGATAATGAGCAGTTCTTC.

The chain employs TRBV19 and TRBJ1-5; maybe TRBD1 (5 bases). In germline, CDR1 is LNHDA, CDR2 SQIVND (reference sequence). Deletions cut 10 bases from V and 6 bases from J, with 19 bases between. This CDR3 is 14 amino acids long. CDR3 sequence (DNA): TGTGCCACTGCGTCGGAGGGGTGGATTCAGCCCCAGCATTTT. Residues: CATASEGWIQPQHF.